A selection of T cell receptor beta chains follows, all from one sample in a study of control samples from healthy donors and cancer patients. Some clones are missing from TCRdb's copy, which holds only in-frame ones; the method was immunoSEQ multiplex PCR. The sample lists around 80,000 clones; 85% to 95% were seen once. The sample comprised blood. All receptors come from a woman in her thirties in good health. CDR3s include the opening cysteine and the closing phenylalanine or tryptophan. Fields, in order: D gene, J gene, V gene, CDR3 protein, CDR3 DNA. The D gene is left open where the match is weak.

D: TRBD1
J: TRBJ1-1
V: TRBV2
CDR3: CASKSGTGGTEAFF
DNA: TGTGCCAGCAAATCGGGAACAGGGGGCACTGAAGCTTTCTTT

D: TRBD1
J: TRBJ2-2
V: TRBV5-1
CDR3: CASSGTGSGELFF
DNA: TGCGCCAGCAGCGGGACAGGGAGCGGGGAGCTGTTTTTT

D: -
J: TRBJ1-2
V: TRBV6-2/TRBV6-3
CDR3: CASSYPPNLGGARGTPYTF
DNA: TGTGCCAGCAGTTACCCGCCGAACCTAGGAGGGGCCAGGGGTACTCCCTACACCTTC

D: TRBD1
J: TRBJ1-4
V: TRBV7-2
CDR3: CASNRRDRGEKLFF
DNA: TGTGCCAGCAACCGGCGGGACAGAGGGGAAAAACTGTTTTTT

D: -
J: TRBJ1-6
V: TRBV4-1
CDR3: CASSQPFPNAGADNSPLHF
DNA: TGCGCCAGCAGCCAACCCTTTCCTAACGCGGGCGCCGATAATTCACCCCTCCACTTT

D: -
J: TRBJ1-5
V: TRBV2
CDR3: CASTQGLDQPQHF
DNA: TGTGCCAGTACACAGGGATTGGATCAGCCCCAGCATTTT

D: TRBD1
J: TRBJ1-4
V: TRBV28
CDR3: CASSPPGTGETNEKLFF
DNA: TGTGCCAGCAGCCCACCCGGGACAGGGGAAACTAATGAAAAACTGTTTTTT

D: TRBD1
J: TRBJ1-4
V: TRBV7-2
CDR3: CASSWTGNEKLFF
DNA: TGTGCCAGCAGCTGGACAGGGAATGAAAAACTGTTTTTT

D: TRBD1
J: TRBJ1-2
V: TRBV20-1
CDR3: CSASVDRGGGYTF
DNA: TGCAGTGCTAGTGTTGACAGGGGGGGTGGCTACACCTTC

D: TRBD1
J: TRBJ1-4
V: TRBV5-4
CDR3: CASTSDRRDEKLFF
DNA: TGTGCCAGCACCTCGGACAGGAGAGATGAAAAACTGTTTTTT